The TCR beta chain under discussion was sequenced for a study of blood T cell repertoires in COVID-19. Overall study context: The samples span acute and convalescent COVID-19 from the United States, Italy and Spain. PBMCs, B-cell-depleted T cells, or T cells provided the cDNA or gDNA that made up the material.

Trimming cost V 3 bases and J 7 bases, with 10 bases left between them. The CDR3 loop spans 14 amino acids. Germline values: CDR1 MRHNA, CDR2 SNTAGT. Per the original methods: Estimated nucleated cell counts came from reference gene primer amplification. Profiling relied on immunoSEQ multiplex PCR, and the TCRdb table lists in-frame clones only, not all of them. V, J and clone size reflect that table, while D and trimming were determined from the DNA. The table includes about 230,000 clones, roughly 84% detected once. The receptor was derived from a man over 45 with active or convalescent COVID-19. This chain joins TRBV6-4 and TRBJ1-6, with a weak D call TRBD1 (5 bases). The sequencing input was peripheral blood. CDR3: CASSDWRGNSPLHF. As DNA, the CDR3 is TGTGCCAGCAGTGATTGGCGGGGCAATTCACCCCTCCACTTT.